The entry below gives a single TCR beta chain sequence along with its context. Its target is unknown. Treatment reported: approximately 10-day PBMC culture with coronavirus spike peptide pools or control peptides (ViraFEST assay). CD4+ T cells that had been cultured provided DNA sequenced with the Oncomine TCR Beta short-read assay. A single record per CDR3 protein comes from TCRdb applying MiXCR to the PCR reads. Of some 14,000 distinct CDR3 sequences in the sample, around 21% were seen once. This CDR3 comprises 15 residues. Trimming stripped 6 bases from V and 5 bases from J, with 19 bases between. Germline V CDR1 and CDR2: LNHDA, SQIVND (reference sequence). This sample was included in a study of vaccination and CD4 T cells after COVID-19. Study summary: The cells were exposed to overlapping spike peptides originating from SARS-CoV-2, HCoV-NL63, HCoV-OC43 and HCoV-229E for stimulation.

This clonotype was obtained from a human donor with COVID-19. The specimen sequenced was cultured CD4+ T cells from blood. The chain couples TRBV19 to TRBJ2-5, with D tentatively TRBD2 (6 bases). The CDR3 DNA follows: TGTGCCAGTAGCCTAACCGGGACTGGAGTGGAGACCCAGTACTTC. Translation: CASSLTGTGVETQYF.